Each of the 9 T cell receptor beta chains below was sequenced from the same sample in a study of long-term antiretroviral therapy in people with HIV (dated by TCRdb to 2021 to 2024). The immunoSEQ hsTCRB v3.0 assay was used at survey level resolution to sequence the TRB variable region. TCRdb carries this immuneACCESS record with in-frame sequences only. Its versions omit some clonotypes, under half of them owing to an unresolved V gene in the studies checked, with the rest unexplained. The sample records 13,000 or so clones, more than 80% of which are singletons. 13% of the sample is in the top ten clones. The sample was unsorted PBMCs, taken 3.2 years before starting antiretroviral therapy. The source of these receptors is a man aged 35 to 55 with HIV.

The chain joins TRBV5-1 to TRBJ2-3, with unresolved D. V dropped 4 bases and J dropped 2 bases, with 11 bases sitting between them. Per the germline V gene, CDR1 is SGHRS and CDR2 is YFSETQ. This CDR3 spans 14 amino acids. CDR3 region: CASSARRNTDTQYF. The CDR3 nucleotides are TGCGCCAGCAGCGCGAGGCGCAACACAGATACGCAGTATTTT. The whole variable domain, filled in from reference TRBV5-1 and TRBJ2-3, reads KAGVTQTPRYLIKTRGQQVTLSCSPISGHRSVSWYQQTPGQGLQFLFEYFSETQRNKGNFPGRFSGRQFSNSRSEMNVSTLELGDSALYLCASSARRNTDTQYFGPGTRLTVL.

The chain joins TRBV2 to TRBJ1-5; D unresolved. The germline CDR1 and CDR2 sequences are SNHLY and FYNNEI. This CDR3 is built from 13 residues. V dropped 1 base and J dropped 5 bases, with 6 bases sitting between them. The chain's CDR3 is CASSEGYDQPQHF. CDR3 coding DNA: TGTGCCAGCAGTGAAGGCTACGATCAGCCCCAGCATTTT.

The chain combines TRBV7-2 with TRBJ2-1; 8 positions match TRBD2. Losses at the gene ends were 1 base for V and 7 bases for J; bases not matched to a gene: 6. CDR3 size: 15 residues. Germline loops: CDR1 SGHTA, CDR2 FQGNSA. CDR3 loop: CASSLERGGTNEQFF. The DNA of the CDR3 is TGTGCCAGCAGCTTAGAACGGGGGGGCACGAATGAGCAGTTCTTC.

The gene calls are TRBV27 and TRBJ1-2, with 10 bases lining up with TRBD1. The V gene end was trimmed by 6 bases and the J gene end by 8 bases; junction bases not matched to a gene: 15. Germline CDR1 and CDR2: MNHEY and SMNVEV (reference sequence). This CDR3 has 16 residues. The CDR3 sequence: CASSREPGTGVSGYTF. The DNA of the CDR3 is TGTGCCAGCAGCAGAGAGCCCGGGACAGGGGTATCCGGCTACACCTTC.

The rearrangement uses TRBV2 and TRBJ1-5; the D is unclear. V was pared by 2 bases and J by 6 bases, with 14 bases between. The CDR3 sequence is 15 residues long. Germline V gene data show CDR1 as SNHLY and CDR2 as FYNNEI. The CDR3 reads CASSEHPLPIQPQHF. The CDR3, as DNA: TGTGCCAGCAGTGAACACCCCCTCCCAATTCAGCCCCAGCATTTT.

The chain uses TRBV19 and TRBJ1-1; D gene unclear. Trimming took off 7 bases at V and 0 bases at J, with 12 bases between the two ends. The length of the CDR3 is 14 residues. The germline gives CDR1 LNHDA, CDR2 SQIVND (reference sequence). CDR3 coding DNA: TGTGCCAGTATGAGTCTTCCCATGAACACTGAAGCTTTCTTT. Protein sequence: CASMSLPMNTEAFF.

V and J are TRBV5-1 and TRBJ2-2, with D perhaps being TRBD1 or TRBD2 (5 bases each). Germline V lookup: CDR1 SGHRS, CDR2 YFSETQ. Trimming removed 3 bases from V and 2 bases from J, with 26 bases in between. This CDR3 is 20 amino acids long. In DNA form, the CDR3 reads TGCGCCAGCAGCTGGAAGGGTGGGCGGCAGGGAGATTTTAACACCGGGGAGCTGTTTTTT. It yields the protein CASSWKGGRQGDFNTGELFF.

V gene TRBV4-1 combines with J gene TRBJ1-2, with D unclear. Trimming removed 4 bases from V and 4 bases from J, with 19 bases in between. There are 16 residues in the CDR3. Germline V gives CDR1 MGHRA, CDR2 YSYEKL. The CDR3 DNA sequence: TGCGCCAGCAGCCGGGGTTACGGGGAGCCCATCTATGGCTACACCTTC. Translated: CASSRGYGEPIYGYTF.

V gene TRBV5-8 combines with J gene TRBJ2-3; maybe TRBD1 (5 bases). V gave up 1 base and J gave up 2 bases, with 17 bases separating them. CDR3 size: 17 residues. Germline values: CDR1 SGHTS, CDR2 YDEGEE. The DNA for the CDR3 is TGTGCCAGCAGCTTGTTTGCGCAGGGCGTCTTCACAGATACGCAGTATTTT. It yields the protein CASSLFAQGVFTDTQYF.